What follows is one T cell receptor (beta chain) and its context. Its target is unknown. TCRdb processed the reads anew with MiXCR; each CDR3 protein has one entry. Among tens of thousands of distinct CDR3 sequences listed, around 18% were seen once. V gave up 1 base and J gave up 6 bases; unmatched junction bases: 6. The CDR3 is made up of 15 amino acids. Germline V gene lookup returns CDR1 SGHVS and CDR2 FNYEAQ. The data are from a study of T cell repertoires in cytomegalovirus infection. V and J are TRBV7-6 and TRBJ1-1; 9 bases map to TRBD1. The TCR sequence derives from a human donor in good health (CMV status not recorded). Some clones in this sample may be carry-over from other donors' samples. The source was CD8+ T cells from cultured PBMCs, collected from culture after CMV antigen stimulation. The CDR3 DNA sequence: TGTGCCAGCAGCTTAGTGTGGGGACAGGGAGCTGAAGCTTTCTTT. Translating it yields CASSLVWGQGAEAFF.